The entry below gives a single T cell receptor beta chain sequence along with its context. Its antigen is unknown. This entry belongs to a study of multiple sclerosis patients with progressive multifocal leukoencephalopathy. The study, taken as a whole, reports: PML-onset expanded TRB clones were detectable before and during natalizumab therapy.

Some clones are missing from TCRdb's copy, which holds only in-frame ones; the method was immunoSEQ multiplex PCR. Of tens of thousands of clones listed, more than 80% are singletons. CDR1 SNHLY and CDR2 FYNNEI come from the germline V gene. Trimming took 4 bases from V and 4 from J, leaving 2 bases between them. The CDR3 is 12 residues long. The sample's time point: time of PML onset. Sequencing used PBMCs, obtained from a patient treated with natalizumab. The chain is built from TRBV2 and TRBJ2-6; D uncertain. The TCR comes from a woman aged 25 to 39 with progressive multifocal leukoencephalopathy. This CDR3 is CASSGGANVLTF. In DNA form, the CDR3 reads TGTGCCAGCAGTGGCGGGGCCAACGTCCTGACTTTC.